Listed here are 5 T cell receptor beta chains from one sample, sequenced in a study of blood T cell repertoires in COVID-19. Sequencing used immunoSEQ multiplex PCR; TCRdb keeps in-frame clones, though not all of them. Here the sample spans around 81,000 clones, approximately 80% being singletons. Input material: peripheral blood. These TCRs come from a human donor in a cohort sampled during active COVID-19.

This rearrangement joins TRBV10-3 to TRBJ1-5, with 7 nucleotides matching TRBD1. Germline CDR1 ENHRY, CDR2 SYGVKD. There are 14 residues in the CDR3. With V trimmed by 6 bases and J by 1 base, 3 bases remained unmatched. The CDR3 nucleotides read TGTGCCATCAGCGGGACAGCAAGCAATCAGCCCCAGCATTTT. As protein: CAISGTASNQPQHF.

The V and J genes are TRBV6-4 and TRBJ1-1; D remains unclear. Trimming pared 6 bases from V and 2 bases from J, leaving 13 bases between. Germline CDR1 is MRHNA and CDR2 is SNTAGT. CDR3 size: 14 residues. CDR3 sequence: CASSVEFGNTEAFF. DNA for the CDR3: TGTGCCAGCAGCGTTGAGTTTGGTAACACTGAAGCTTTCTTT.

This clone was recorded once. V is TRBV5-4 and J is TRBJ2-6; D ambiguous. CDR1 and CDR2 (germline): SGHNT, YYREEE (reference sequence). The V and J ends lost 7 bases and 2 bases respectively, with 7 bases between them. The CDR3 runs to 13 residues. The CDR3 nucleotides are TGTGCCAGCGGGCGTACTGGGGCCAACGTCCTGACTTTC. It specifies CASGRTGANVLTF.

This chain joins TRBV6-5 and TRBJ1-2, with 10 nucleotides matching TRBD1. Trimming took 6 bases from V and 6 from J; bases not matched to a gene: 7. The CDR3 runs 14 residues. Germline CDR1 is MNHEY and CDR2 is SVGAGI. In DNA form, the CDR3 reads TGTGCCAGCAGCGGGGACAGGGGAAGGAATGGCTACACCTTC. Translation: CASSGDRGRNGYTF.

J is TRBJ2-6 and V is TRBV18; the match to TRBD1 covers 11 bases. The CDR3 extends over 15 amino acids. Per the germline V gene, CDR1 is KGHSH and CDR2 is LQKENI. Trimming took 10 bases from V and 4 from J; bases not matched to a gene: 6. CDR3 region: CATGQGATGANVLTF. CDR3 nucleotides: TGTGCCACTGGACAGGGGGCAACCGGGGCCAACGTCCTGACTTTC.